This T cell receptor beta chain was sequenced for a study of blood T cell repertoires in COVID-19. About the research overall: Samples taken during acute and convalescent COVID-19 were collected in the United States, Italy and Spain. PBMCs, B-cell-depleted T cells, or T cells were the source of the cDNA or gDNA that made up the material.

Trimming stripped 6 bases from V and 4 bases from J, with 12 bases between. CDR3 length: 13 amino acids. CDR1 is MNHNY, CDR2 SVGAGI, per germline (reference sequence). This clone was seen a few times. Produced via immunoSEQ multiplex PCR; TCRdb's table is partial and in-frame only. The table shows fewer than 350,000 clones, with 81% occurring only once. Sequencing used peripheral blood. The sequence came from a woman aged 55-69 years with active or convalescent COVID-19. The chain carries TRBV6-6 and TRBJ1-2; D perhaps matches TRBD1 (6 bases). CDR3 amino acids: CASRVPGVYGYTF. CDR3 in DNA: TGTGCCAGCAGGGTCCCAGGGGTCTATGGCTACACCTTC.